Listed here are 31 T cell receptor beta chains from one sample, sequenced in a study of control samples from healthy donors and cancer patients. Assay used: immunoSEQ multiplex PCR; TCRdb lists only in-frame clones, some missing. The profile shows fewer than 50,000 clones, 90% to 95% of them singletons. What was sequenced was PBMCs. The receptors were sampled from a man aged 25-45 years with colorectal cancer.

The rearrangement joins TRBV5-4 to TRBJ2-1, with a weak D call TRBD1 (5 bases). CDR1 SGHNT and CDR2 YYREEE come from the germline V gene (reference sequence). Trimming took 5 bases from V and 9 from J, leaving 12 bases between them. CDR3 length equals 12 residues. The CDR3 protein is CASRLGVTEQFF. Written as DNA, the CDR3 is TGTGCCAGCAGGTTAGGGGTTACTGAGCAGTTCTTC.

This chain connects TRBV14 to TRBJ1-6, with 11 bases that match TRBD1. Germline CDR1 reads SGHDN; CDR2 reads FVKESK. V lost 3 bases and J lost 7; bases outside the gene matches: 5. The CDR3 loop spans 16 amino acids. This chain's CDR3 is CASSQGGTGGNSPLHF. The CDR3 bases are TGTGCCAGCAGCCAGGGCGGGACAGGGGGGAATTCACCCCTCCACTTT.

The chain has TRBV5-1 and TRBJ2-7; D remains ambiguous. V lost 0 bases and J 3 bases, leaving 13 bases between the germline ends. Per germline, CDR1 SGHRS and CDR2 YFSETQ. The CDR3 covers 15 residues. The CDR3 DNA is TGCGCCAGCAGCTTGGAGCCAGGTATTAACTACGAGCAGTACGTC. Translated, it gives CASSLEPGINYEQYV.

This clone has a single count. The chain carries TRBV2 and TRBJ1-4; TRBD1 is a possible D gene (6 bases). The V end was cut by 6 bases, the J end by 3 bases, with 14 bases between. The CDR3 sequence is 15 residues long. Per the germline V gene, CDR1 is SNHLY and CDR2 is FYNNEI. CDR3 sequence reads: CASRSGTGSNEKLFF. CDR3 bases: TGTGCCAGCAGGAGCGGAACAGGGTCTAATGAAAAACTGTTTTTT.

The chain recombines TRBV7-8 with TRBJ2-5; perhaps TRBD1 as D (5 bases). The germline CDR1 and CDR2 sequences are SGHVS and FQNEAQ. V lost 5 bases and J 1 base, leaving 11 bases between the germline ends. This CDR3 comprises 14 residues. CDR3 sequence: CASSPRTPQETQYF. The CDR3 nucleotides read TGTGCCAGCAGCCCGCGGACACCCCAAGAGACCCAGTACTTC.

The gene calls are TRBV6-5 and TRBJ1-2, with TRBD1 matching 9 bases. V lost 4 bases, J lost 5 bases, and 11 bases stayed unmatched. Germline loops: CDR1 MNHEY, CDR2 SVGAGI. The CDR3 loop spans 16 amino acids. CDR3 coding DNA: TGTGCCAGCAGTTCACCCCCCGGGACAGGGAGATATGGCTACACCTTC. It translates to CASSSPPGTGRYGYTF.

The chain employs TRBV10-3 and TRBJ1-2; no clear D gene. The CDR3 covers 12 residues. CDR1 and CDR2 from the germline V gene are ENHRY and SYGVKD. V was pared by 7 bases and J by 5 bases, with 11 bases between. The DNA for the CDR3 is TGTGCCATCAACAAGGAATCGTATGGCTACACCTTC. It yields the protein CAINKESYGYTF.

This sequence joins TRBV14 and TRBJ1-1; a possible D gene is TRBD1 (5 bases). Trimming pared 4 bases from V and 4 bases from J, leaving 19 bases between. Germline CDR1 reads SGHDN; CDR2 reads FVKESK. The CDR3 length is 16 residues. In nucleotides, the CDR3 is TGTGCCAGCAGCCTTCGGACACCTCAAGGGAGCACTGAAGCTTTCTTT. It specifies CASSLRTPQGSTEAFF.

This clone was observed a single time. This rearrangement joins TRBV20-1 to TRBJ1-1; D remains ambiguous. Between the trimmed V and J ends, which lost 1 base and 8 bases, there was a span of 8 bases. CDR1 DFQATT and CDR2 SNEGSKA come from the germline V gene (reference sequence). The length of the CDR3 is 11 residues. DNA of the CDR3: TGCAGTGCTAGAGGCCCCAAAGAAGCTTTCTTT. Protein: CSARGPKEAFF.

The chain combines TRBV19 with TRBJ2-3, with D perhaps matching TRBD2 (6 bases). This CDR3 region has 15 residues. V was clipped by 5 bases and J by 1 base, with 13 bases between them. The germline CDR1 and CDR2 sequences are LNHDA and SQIVND (reference sequence). The CDR3 nucleotides are TGTGCCAGTAGTTCTATAGGGGAGGGCACAGATACGCAGTATTTT. It translates to CASSSIGEGTDTQYF. Drawing the rest from reference TRBV19 and TRBJ2-3, the complete variable domain is DGGITQSPKYLFRKEGQNVTLSCEQNLNHDAMYWYRQDPGQGLRLIYYSQIVNDFQKGDIAEGYSVSREKKESFPLTVTSAQKNPTAFYLCASSSIGEGTDTQYFGPGTRLTVL.

CDR3 sequence: CASSQELVGNYGYTF. CDR3 nucleotides: TGCGCCAGCAGCCAAGAACTAGTAGGGAACTATGGCTACACCTTC. The chain combines TRBV4-1 with TRBJ1-2; D gene unclear. The ends were cut back, 0 bases at V and 2 bases at J, with 10 bases in the middle. The CDR3 spans 15 residues. Germline V CDR1 and CDR2: MGHRA, YSYEKL.

This chain uses TRBV3-1 (or the pseudogene TRBV3-2) with TRBJ1-2, with 8 nucleotides matching TRBD1. This CDR3 is built from 16 residues. Germline V gene data show CDR1 as LGHDT and CDR2 as YNNKEL (reference sequence). The V gene end was trimmed by 0 bases and the J gene end by 7 bases; junction bases not matched to a gene: 10. CDR3 protein: CASSQDLGRGHAGYTF. The CDR3 DNA follows: TGTGCCAGCAGCCAAGATCTGGGCAGGGGGCATGCTGGCTACACCTTC.

The chain uses TRBV20-1 and TRBJ2-7, with 7 bases fitting TRBD1. CDR1 and CDR2 from the germline V gene are DFQATT and SNEGSKA (reference sequence). V shed 3 bases and J 6 bases; nucleotides not matched to a gene: 14. The CDR3 length is 15 residues. CDR3 loop: CSASPPDRDGSEQYF. CDR3 coding DNA: TGCAGTGCTAGTCCCCCTGACAGGGATGGAAGCGAGCAGTACTTC.

V is TRBV6-5 and J is TRBJ2-3; the D is unclear. V lost 4 bases to trimming and J lost 2 bases, with 7 bases between them. This CDR3 contains 13 residues. Per germline, CDR1 MNHEY and CDR2 SVGAGI. The CDR3 reads CASSWAPTDTQYF. CDR3 in DNA: TGTGCCAGCAGTTGGGCCCCCACAGATACGCAGTATTTT.

The rearrangement links TRBV4-1 to TRBJ2-1; a weak D match, TRBD2 (6 bases). V gave up 4 bases and J gave up 0 bases, with 13 bases separating them. Per the germline V gene, CDR1 is MGHRA and CDR2 is YSYEKL. CDR3 length: 16 amino acids. The CDR3: CASSLGTPSSYNEQFF. The CDR3 bases are TGCGCCAGCAGCCTCGGGACTCCTAGCTCCTACAATGAGCAGTTCTTC.

This clone appeared a single time. This chain links TRBV5-6 with TRBJ1-4; TRBD1 aligns across 7 bases. The CDR3 sequence is 14 residues long. Unmatched junction bases numbered 5, after V lost 1 base and J lost 8 bases. Germline values: CDR1 SGHDT, CDR2 YYEEEE. CDR3 residues: CASSLTGVEEKLFF. DNA of the CDR3: TGTGCCAGCAGCTTGACAGGGGTTGAAGAAAAACTGTTTTTT. Full variable domain (outside the CDR3, taken from reference TRBV5-6 and TRBJ1-4): DAGVTQSPTHLIKTRGQQVTLRCSPKSGHDTVSWYQQALGQGPQFIFQYYEEEERQRGNFPDRFSGHQFPNYSSELNVNALLLGDSALYLCASSLTGVEEKLFFGSGTQLSVL.

A single count supports this clone. This chain links TRBV7-9 with TRBJ2-2, with D possibly TRBD1 on 5 matching bases. V was clipped by 5 bases and J by 1 base, with 8 bases between them. CDR3 length: 14 residues. Germline V lookup: CDR1 SEHNR, CDR2 FQNEAQ (reference sequence). The CDR3 nucleotides are TGTGCCAGCAGCATGACAGAGAACACCGGGGAGCTGTTTTTT. As protein: CASSMTENTGELFF.

The genes are TRBV7-2 and TRBJ1-1, with a tentative D call TRBD1 (6 bases). This CDR3 contains 16 residues. V was clipped by 3 bases and J by 0 bases, with 14 bases between them. Germline CDR1 is SGHTA and CDR2 is FQGNSA. CDR3 sequence (DNA): TGTGCCAGCAGCTTCTCTCGGGGGGGGCTGAACACTGAAGCTTTCTTT. Protein product: CASSFSRGGLNTEAFF.

This clone was picked up one time. The CDR3 DNA follows: TGTGCCAGCAGCTTAGCGGTAGGGACAGCTAATCAGCCCCAGCATTTT. Its translation: CASSLAVGTANQPQHF. The chain is built from TRBV7-2 and TRBJ1-5; 7 bases are shared with TRBD1. V trimming: 0 bases; J trimming: 4 bases; junction bases outside the gene matches: 6. This CDR3 has 16 residues. CDR1 SGHTA and CDR2 FQGNSA come from the germline V gene. Based on the CDR3 plus reference TRBV7-2 and TRBJ1-5, the full variable domain is GAGVSQSPSNKVTEKGKDVELRCDPISGHTALYWYRQSLGQGLEFLIYFQGNSAPDKSGLPSDRFSAERTGGSVSTLTIQRTQQEDSAVYLCASSLAVGTANQPQHFGDGTRLSIL.

With respect to this clone: Other DNA sequences within the sample encode an identical CDR3. This rearrangement joins TRBV19 to TRBJ1-1, with a tentative D call TRBD1 (6 bases). The CDR3 consists of 14 residues. CDR1 LNHDA and CDR2 SQIVND come from the germline V gene (reference sequence). With 3 bases removed from V and 6 bases from J, the gap between germline ends came to 14 bases. For the CDR3, the DNA is TGTGCCAGTAGTATCGGGGGGGCTGGGGCTGAAGCTTTCTTT. This sequence encodes CASSIGGAGAEAFF. Full variable domain (missing parts from reference TRBV19 and TRBJ1-1): DGGITQSPKYLFRKEGQNVTLSCEQNLNHDAMYWYRQDPGQGLRLIYYSQIVNDFQKGDIAEGYSVSREKKESFPLTVTSAQKNPTAFYLCASSIGGAGAEAFFGQGTRLTVV.

V is TRBV5-4 and J is TRBJ1-2, with 8 bases identical to TRBD1. CDR1 is SGHNT and CDR2 is YYREEE in the germline V gene (reference sequence). The CDR3 has 13 amino acids. The J segment lost 4 bases and the V segment lost 4 bases, leaving 3 bases of the junction unmatched. The CDR3 nucleotides read TGTGCCAGCAGCCAGACAGGGGTCTATGGCTACACCTTC. This sequence encodes CASSQTGVYGYTF.

The chain has TRBV4-1 and TRBJ2-4, with a tentative D call TRBD2 (5 bases). The V end lost 0 bases, the J end lost 5 bases, and 8 bases lay between the germline ends. The CDR3 spans 14 residues. Germline V gives CDR1 MGHRA, CDR2 YSYEKL. The DNA of the CDR3 is TGCGCCAGCAGCCAAGACGGGGAAGAAAACATTCAGTACTTC. It is translated as CASSQDGEENIQYF.

V and J are TRBV11-2 and TRBJ2-7, with D perhaps matching TRBD1 (5 bases). The ends were cut back, 1 base at V and 3 bases at J, with 10 bases in the middle. This CDR3 region has 14 residues. Germline values: CDR1 SGHAT, CDR2 FQNNGV. The chain's CDR3 is CASSLVRAGYEQYF. CDR3 nucleotides: TGTGCCAGCAGCTTAGTCAGGGCTGGCTACGAGCAGTACTTC.

The CDR3 coding sequence is TGTGCCAGCTCACCACGACTAGCGGGGGGTCGGAACACCGGGGAGCTGTTTTTT. Protein: CASSPRLAGGRNTGELFF. This chain joins TRBV18 and TRBJ2-2; 13 bases are a match to TRBD2. After removal of 1 base from V and 1 base from J, the junction contained 3 bases not matched to a gene. The CDR3 length is 18 residues. Germline assignment: CDR1 KGHSH and CDR2 LQKENI.

The rearrangement links TRBV6-2 or TRBV6-3 to TRBJ2-3; a weak D match, TRBD2 (5 bases). The CDR3 has 14 amino acids. The ends were cut back, 0 bases at V and 5 bases at J, with 9 bases in the middle. Germline V gives CDR1 MNHEY, CDR2 SVGEGT. CDR3: CASSYSGREDTQYF. CDR3 sequence (DNA): TGTGCCAGCAGTTACTCCGGCCGGGAAGATACGCAGTATTTT.

The chain is built from TRBV24-1 and TRBJ1-1; maybe TRBD1 (6 bases). Looked up from germline, CDR1 is KGHDR and CDR2 is SFDVKD. There are 13 residues in the CDR3. V shed 6 bases and J shed 2 bases, with 9 bases lying between them. The CDR3 sequence is CATSRTANTEAFF. For the CDR3, the DNA is TGTGCCACCAGTCGGACAGCCAACACTGAAGCTTTCTTT.

The rearrangement links TRBV4-1 to TRBJ2-2; 9 bases map to TRBD1. This CDR3 spans 17 amino acids. Losses at the gene ends were 0 bases for V and 7 bases for J; bases not matched to a gene: 9. Germline assignment: CDR1 MGHRA and CDR2 YSYEKL. The DNA for the CDR3 is TGCGCCAGCAGCCAAGACCGAAGGACAGGGGTACGCGGGGAGCTGTTTTTT. It yields the protein CASSQDRRTGVRGELFF.

V usage is TRBV7-6 and J usage is TRBJ1-6; perhaps TRBD1 as D (5 bases). The CDR3 sequence is 15 residues long. The germline V gene has CDR1 SGHVS and CDR2 FNYEAQ. The ends were cut back, 2 bases at V and 7 bases at J, with 12 bases in the middle. CDR3 amino acids: CASSLRREANSPLHF. The DNA for the CDR3 is TGTGCCAGCAGCTTACGCAGGGAGGCCAATTCACCCCTCCACTTT.

The chain links TRBV27 to TRBJ1-5, with D possibly being TRBD1 (6 bases). The CDR3 is made up of 14 amino acids. CDR1 and CDR2 from the germline V gene are MNHEY and SMNVEV (reference sequence). The ends were cut back, 3 bases at V and 6 bases at J, with 12 bases in the middle. The CDR3 sequence: CASSFGGGGQPQHF. CDR3 nucleotide sequence: TGTGCCAGCAGTTTTGGGGGCGGAGGTCAGCCCCAGCATTTT.

The chain couples TRBV9 to TRBJ2-1; D call uncertain. Trimming left V 3 bases short and J 9 bases short, with 7 bases between. CDR3 length: 11 amino acids. Germline V gives CDR1 SGDLS, CDR2 YYNGEE. The CDR3 protein is CASSAEREQFF. As DNA, the CDR3 is TGTGCCAGCAGCGCGGAGCGTGAGCAGTTCTTC.

There are a few counts of this clone. The genes are TRBV4-3 and TRBJ1-5, with D unresolved. Germline loops: CDR1 LGHNA, CDR2 YSLEER. The CDR3 covers 18 residues. V was shortened by 0 bases and J by 0 bases, with 15 bases between the two germline ends. The CDR3 is CASSQDLPRAYSNQPQHF. CDR3 DNA: TGCGCCAGCAGCCAAGATCTCCCTCGGGCCTATAGCAATCAGCCCCAGCATTTT.